Listed below are T cell receptor beta chains from one sample, sequenced in a study of shared clonotypes between healthy human individuals. Data came from immunoSEQ multiplex PCR; TCRdb stores just in-frame clones and leaves some out. The sample holds roughly 2.4 million clones, under 97% seen once. Input material: naive CD4+ T cells sorted from blood. The receptors shown here come from a man aged 18 to 29 in good health. CDR3s include the opening cysteine and the closing phenylalanine or tryptophan. Fields, in order: J gene, CDR3 length, V gene, D gene, clone size, CDR3 protein, CDR3 DNA. A D gene is named only where the DNA matches it firmly. Clone size is not always given. Where it is, it says once, few, many or a class for expanded clones.

J: TRBJ2-1; length: 13; V: TRBV28; D: TRBD2; size: -; CDR3: CASRGSGANEQFF; DNA: TGTGCCAGCAGGGGTAGCGGGGCCAATGAGCAGTTCTTC
J: TRBJ2-2; length: 14; V: TRBV30; D: -; size: -; CDR3: CAWRVPSNTGELFF; DNA: TGTGCCTGGAGGGTTCCCTCGAACACCGGGGAGCTGTTTTTT
J: TRBJ2-5; length: 14; V: TRBV6-4; D: TRBD2; size: -; CDR3: CASSEMWREPPQYF; DNA: TGTGCCAGCAGTGAAATGTGGCGGGAGCCTCCCCAGTACTTC
J: TRBJ1-4; length: 13; V: TRBV25-1; D: -; size: -; CDR3: CASSEGGREKLFF; DNA: TGTGCCAGCAGTGAGGGGGGGCGTGAAAAACTGTTTTTT
J: TRBJ2-1; length: 14; V: TRBV14; D: -; size: -; CDR3: CASSPFRDYNEQFF; DNA: TGTGCCAGCAGCCCGTTCCGGGATTACAATGAGCAGTTCTTC
J: TRBJ2-7; length: 14; V: TRBV7-6; D: -; size: -; CDR3: CASSLVQSSYEQYF; DNA: TGTGCCAGCAGCTTAGTACAGAGCTCCTACGAGCAGTACTTC
J: TRBJ2-7; length: 14; V: TRBV5-1; D: -; size: -; CDR3: CASSFAGQLYEQYF; DNA: TGCGCCAGCAGCTTTGCCGGACAGCTCTACGAGCAGTACTTC
J: TRBJ1-1; length: 11; V: TRBV28; D: -; size: -; CDR3: CASSLQGEAFF; DNA: TGTGCCAGCAGCCTACAGGGAGAAGCTTTCTTT
J: TRBJ1-2; length: 15; V: TRBV10-3; D: TRBD1; size: once; CDR3: CAISESRDSNYGYTF; DNA: TGTGCCATCAGTGAGTCCCGGGACAGTAACTATGGCTACACCTTC
J: TRBJ2-5; length: 13; V: TRBV27; D: TRBD1; size: -; CDR3: CASKLGQQETQYF; DNA: TGTGCCAGCAAATTGGGACAGCAAGAGACCCAGTACTTC
J: TRBJ2-5; length: 19; V: TRBV7-9; D: TRBD1; size: -; CDR3: CASSFWRFQGARVGETQYF; DNA: TGTGCCAGCAGCTTTTGGCGGTTTCAGGGGGCGCGGGTCGGGGAGACCCAGTACTTC
J: TRBJ1-5; length: 18; V: TRBV27; D: TRBD1; size: -; CDR3: CASSLLDRGLHSNQPQHF; DNA: TGTGCCAGCAGTTTACTAGACAGGGGTCTTCATAGCAATCAGCCCCAGCATTTT
J: TRBJ1-1; length: 14; V: TRBV18; D: -; size: -; CDR3: CASSATEGATEAFF; DNA: TGTGCCAGCTCAGCGACAGAAGGTGCGACTGAAGCTTTCTTT
J: TRBJ1-2; length: 16; V: TRBV2; D: -; size: -; CDR3: CASSVLLRPTNYGYTF; DNA: TGTGCCAGCAGTGTCCTGTTGAGGCCTACTAACTATGGCTACACCTTC
J: TRBJ1-2; length: 15; V: TRBV5-5; D: -; size: -; CDR3: CASSLGPGGRYGYTF; DNA: TGTGCCAGCAGCTTGGGTCCGGGCGGGCGCTATGGCTACACCTTC
J: TRBJ1-4; length: 15; V: TRBV5-1; D: TRBD1; size: -; CDR3: CASSLGQGAGEKLFF; DNA: TGCGCCAGCAGCTTGGGGCAGGGGGCCGGTGAAAAACTGTTTTTT
J: TRBJ2-3; length: 14; V: TRBV7-6; D: -; size: -; CDR3: CASSLGRSTDTQYF; DNA: TGTGCCAGCAGCTTGGGTCGCAGCACAGATACGCAGTATTTT
J: TRBJ2-2; length: 15; V: TRBV19; D: -; size: -; CDR3: CASSIGNRDTGELFF; DNA: TGTGCCAGTAGTATCGGCAACAGGGACACCGGGGAGCTGTTTTTT
J: TRBJ2-7; length: 12; V: TRBV11-2; D: -; size: -; CDR3: CASSLGGQVPYF; DNA: TGTGCCAGCAGCTTAGGGGGCCAGGTCCCGTACTTC
J: TRBJ1-2; length: 14; V: TRBV5-4; D: TRBD1; size: -; CDR3: CASTKPGQGYGYTF; DNA: TGTGCCAGCACCAAACCGGGACAGGGGTATGGCTACACCTTC
J: TRBJ1-1; length: 14; V: TRBV4-3; D: -; size: -; CDR3: CASSPGTVNTEAFF; DNA: TGCGCCAGCAGCCCGGGGACGGTGAACACTGAAGCTTTCTTT
J: TRBJ1-1; length: 11; V: TRBV6-6; D: -; size: -; CDR3: CASNVNTEAFF; DNA: TGTGCCAGCAACGTGAACACTGAAGCTTTCTTT
J: TRBJ2-2; length: 14; V: TRBV30; D: -; size: -; CDR3: CAWSGTLNTGELFF; DNA: TGTGCCTGGAGTGGGACACTGAACACCGGGGAGCTGTTTTTT
J: TRBJ1-5; length: 14; V: TRBV5-1; D: -; size: -; CDR3: CASSVGPLDQPQHF; DNA: TGCGCCAGCAGCGTCGGTCCTCTGGACCAGCCCCAGCATTTT
J: TRBJ2-1; length: 13; V: TRBV7-9; D: -; size: -; CDR3: CASSLDEGGGKFF; DNA: TGTGCCAGCAGCTTAGACGAGGGAGGGGGAAAGTTCTTC
J: TRBJ2-5; length: 16; V: TRBV15; D: -; size: -; CDR3: CATSRVAGTLEETQYF; DNA: TGTGCCACCAGCAGAGTTGCAGGGACTCTCGAAGAGACCCAGTACTTC
J: TRBJ2-5; length: 14; V: TRBV14; D: -; size: -; CDR3: CASSLGSLGETQYF; DNA: TGTGCCAGCAGCCTCGGATCCCTAGGGGAGACCCAGTACTTC
J: TRBJ1-2; length: 17; V: TRBV15; D: TRBD1; size: -; CDR3: CATSRAPRRGGDYGYTF; DNA: TGTGCCACCAGCAGGGCTCCCCGCAGGGGGGGAGACTACGGCTACACCTTC
J: TRBJ2-2; length: 12; V: TRBV10-3; D: -; size: -; CDR3: CAISVGTGELFF; DNA: TGTGCCATCAGTGTAGGCACCGGGGAGCTGTTTTTT
J: TRBJ1-1; length: 15; V: TRBV6-4; D: TRBD1; size: -; CDR3: CASSLQGGKNTEAFF; DNA: TGTGCCAGCAGTCTCCAGGGGGGAAAGAACACTGAAGCTTTCTTT
J: TRBJ2-3; length: 14; V: TRBV5-4; D: -; size: once; CDR3: CASSPSAGRDTQYF; DNA: TGTGCCAGCAGCCCCTCGGCGGGGCGGGATACGCAGTATTTT
J: TRBJ2-2; length: 14; V: TRBV5-1; D: -; size: once; CDR3: CASSSQGHIGELFF; DNA: TGCGCCAGCAGTTCCCAGGGTCACATCGGGGAGCTGTTTTTT
J: TRBJ2-7; length: 15; V: TRBV7-2; D: -; size: -; CDR3: CASSYSGPPLYEQYF; DNA: TGTGCCAGCAGCTACAGCGGCCCTCCCTTATACGAGCAGTACTTC
J: TRBJ1-6; length: 14; V: TRBV2; D: -; size: -; CDR3: CASSVRGENSPLHF; DNA: TGTGCCAGCAGTGTCCGGGGTGAAAATTCACCCCTCCACTTT
J: TRBJ2-2; length: 15; V: TRBV9; D: TRBD2; size: -; CDR3: CASSVSSGNTGELFF; DNA: TGTGCCAGCAGCGTTTCTAGCGGGAACACCGGGGAGCTGTTTTTT
J: TRBJ2-7; length: 15; V: TRBV27; D: TRBD1; size: -; CDR3: CASSLEARGPHEQYF; DNA: TGTGCCAGCAGTTTAGAGGCCAGGGGGCCCCACGAGCAGTACTTC
J: TRBJ2-2; length: 16; V: TRBV5-1; D: -; size: -; CDR3: CASSFVQGTNTGELFF; DNA: TGCGCCAGCAGCTTCGTGCAAGGAACGAACACCGGGGAGCTGTTTTTT
J: TRBJ1-4; length: 14; V: TRBV6-5; D: -; size: once; CDR3: CASSDGGSNEKLFF; DNA: TGTGCCAGCAGTGACGGCGGATCTAATGAAAAACTGTTTTTT
J: TRBJ2-7; length: 13; V: TRBV14; D: TRBD1; size: -; CDR3: CASSRGQVYEQYF; DNA: TGTGCCAGCAGCCGCGGACAGGTCTACGAGCAGTACTTC
J: TRBJ2-7; length: 14; V: TRBV5-4; D: -; size: -; CDR3: CASSLAGVSYEQYF; DNA: TGTGCCAGCAGCTTGGCGGGGGTTTCCTACGAGCAGTACTTC
J: TRBJ2-3; length: 14; V: TRBV10-3; D: -; size: -; CDR3: CAISSGPSTDTQYF; DNA: TGTGCCATCAGTAGCGGGCCAAGCACAGATACGCAGTATTTT